This entry concerns a single T cell receptor beta chain. Its cognate antigen is unknown. Viral peptide pools were used in the ViraFEST assay to expand antigen-specific CD4+ T cells, and sequencing came afterward. With 10 days of culture completed, CD4+ T cells were isolated. In germline, CDR1 is SEHNR, CDR2 FQNEAQ (reference sequence). Deletions cut 5 bases from V and 3 bases from J, with 4 bases between. The CDR3 extends over 12 amino acids. Sequencing used immunoSEQ multiplex PCR; TCRdb keeps in-frame clones, though not all of them. Among tens of thousands of clones listed, about four fifths were seen once. This entry belongs to a study of vaccination effects on CD4 cells after COVID-19.

The sequences come from CD4+ T cells from PBMCs cultured with HCoV-229E spike peptides, collected before COVID-19 vaccination. The V and J genes are TRBV7-9 and TRBJ1-4, with D uncertain. The source is a human donor who received a COVID-19 vaccine. The CDR3 here is CASSRANEKLFF. CDR3 in DNA: TGTGCCAGCAGCCGCGCTAATGAAAAACTGTTTTTT. The full variable domain, completed using reference TRBV7-9 and TRBJ1-4, is DTGVSQNPRHKITKRGQNVTFRCDPISEHNRLYWYRQTLGQGPEFLTYFQNEAQLEKSRLLSDRFSAERPKGSFSTLEIQRTEQGDSAMYLCASSRANEKLFFGSGTQLSVL.